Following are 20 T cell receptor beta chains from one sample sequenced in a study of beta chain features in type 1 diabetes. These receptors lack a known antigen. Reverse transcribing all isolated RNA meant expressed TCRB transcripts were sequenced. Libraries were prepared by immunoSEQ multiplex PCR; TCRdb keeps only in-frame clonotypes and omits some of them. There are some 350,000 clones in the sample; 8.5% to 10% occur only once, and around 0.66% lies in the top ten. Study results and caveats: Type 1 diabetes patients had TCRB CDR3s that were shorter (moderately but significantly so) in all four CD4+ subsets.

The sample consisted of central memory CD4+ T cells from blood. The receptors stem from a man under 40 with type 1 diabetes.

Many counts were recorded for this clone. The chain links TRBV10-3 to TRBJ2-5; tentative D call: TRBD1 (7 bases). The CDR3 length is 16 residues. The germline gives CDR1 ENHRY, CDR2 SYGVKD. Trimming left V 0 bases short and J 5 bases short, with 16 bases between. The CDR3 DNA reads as TGTGCCATCAGTGAGTCTACAGGGGAGGATGGGGAGACCCAGTACTTC. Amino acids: CAISESTGEDGETQYF.

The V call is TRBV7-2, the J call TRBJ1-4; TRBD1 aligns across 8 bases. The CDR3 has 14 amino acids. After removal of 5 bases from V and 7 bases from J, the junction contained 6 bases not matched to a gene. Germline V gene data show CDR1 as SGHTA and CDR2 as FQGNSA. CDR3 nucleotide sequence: TGTGCCAGCAGCGTACAGGACAGGGTTGAAAAACTGTTTTTT. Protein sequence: CASSVQDRVEKLFF.

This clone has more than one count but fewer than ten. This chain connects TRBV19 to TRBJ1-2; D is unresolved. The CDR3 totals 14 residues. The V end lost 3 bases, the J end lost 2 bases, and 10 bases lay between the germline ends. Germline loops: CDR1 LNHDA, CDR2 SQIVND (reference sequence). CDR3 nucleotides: TGTGCCAGTAGTATTAAGGGCGGCAACTATGGCTACACCTTC. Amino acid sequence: CASSIKGGNYGYTF.

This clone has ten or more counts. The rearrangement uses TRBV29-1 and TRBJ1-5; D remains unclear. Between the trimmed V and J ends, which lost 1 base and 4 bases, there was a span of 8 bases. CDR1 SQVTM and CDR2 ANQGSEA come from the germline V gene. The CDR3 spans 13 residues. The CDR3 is CSVEGGPNQPQHF. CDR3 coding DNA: TGCAGCGTTGAAGGCGGCCCTAATCAGCCCCAGCATTTT.

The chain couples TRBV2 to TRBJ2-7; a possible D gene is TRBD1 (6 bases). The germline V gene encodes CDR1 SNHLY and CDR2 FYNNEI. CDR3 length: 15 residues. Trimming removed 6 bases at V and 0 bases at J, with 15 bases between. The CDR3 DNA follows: TGTGCCAGCAGCTTCAGGGGATCCAGCTCCTACGAGCAGTACTTC. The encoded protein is CASSFRGSSSYEQYF.

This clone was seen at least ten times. The CDR3 coding sequence is TGTGCCAGCAGCTTGAGCAGGGTGCGTAAGCTGTTTTTT. Its translation: CASSLSRVRKLFF. V gene TRBV5-4 combines with J gene TRBJ2-2; maybe TRBD1 (5 bases). Trimming stripped 1 base from V and 12 bases from J, with 13 bases between. From germline, CDR1 is SGHNT and CDR2 YYREEE (reference sequence). The CDR3 spans 13 residues.

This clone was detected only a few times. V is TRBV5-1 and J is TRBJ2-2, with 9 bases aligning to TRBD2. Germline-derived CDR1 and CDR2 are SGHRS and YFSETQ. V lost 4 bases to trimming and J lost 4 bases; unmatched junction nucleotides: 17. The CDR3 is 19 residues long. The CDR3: CASSPRYGAGGPSTGELFF. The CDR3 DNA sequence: TGCGCCAGCAGCCCCCGCTATGGGGCGGGAGGGCCTAGCACCGGGGAGCTGTTTTTT.

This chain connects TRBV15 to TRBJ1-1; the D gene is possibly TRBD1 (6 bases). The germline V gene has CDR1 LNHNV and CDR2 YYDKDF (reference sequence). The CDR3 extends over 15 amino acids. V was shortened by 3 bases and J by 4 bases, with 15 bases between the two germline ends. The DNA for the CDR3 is TGTGCCACCAGCAGCCAGGGGCAGGACGTCACTGAAGCTTTCTTT. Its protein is CATSSQGQDVTEAFF.

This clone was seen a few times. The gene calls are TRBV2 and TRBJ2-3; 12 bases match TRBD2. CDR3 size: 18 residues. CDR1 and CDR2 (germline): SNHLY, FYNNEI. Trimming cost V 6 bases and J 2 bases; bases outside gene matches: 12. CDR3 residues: CASSSTPGLAGVTDTQYF. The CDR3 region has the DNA TGTGCCAGCAGCTCTACCCCGGGACTAGCGGGTGTCACAGATACGCAGTATTTT.

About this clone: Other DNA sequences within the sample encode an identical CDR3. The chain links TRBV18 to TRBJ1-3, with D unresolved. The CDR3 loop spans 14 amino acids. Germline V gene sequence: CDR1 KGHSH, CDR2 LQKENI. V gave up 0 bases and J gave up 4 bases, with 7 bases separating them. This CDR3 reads CASSPPGTGNTIYF. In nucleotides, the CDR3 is TGTGCCAGCTCACCACCGGGTACGGGAAACACCATATATTTT.

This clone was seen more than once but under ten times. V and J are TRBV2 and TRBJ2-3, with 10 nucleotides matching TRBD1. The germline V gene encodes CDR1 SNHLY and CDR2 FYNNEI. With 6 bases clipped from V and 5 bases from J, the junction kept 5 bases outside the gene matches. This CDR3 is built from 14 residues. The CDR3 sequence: CASRRTGGIDTQYF. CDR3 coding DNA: TGTGCCAGCAGGAGGACAGGGGGGATAGATACGCAGTATTTT.

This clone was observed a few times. The DNA for the CDR3 is TGTGCCAGCAGCTTAAACGGAGGATATGCAACTAATGAAAAACTGTTTTTT. Its translation: CASSLNGGYATNEKLFF. V and J are TRBV7-2 and TRBJ1-4; D remains ambiguous. The CDR3 spans 17 residues. V shed 2 bases and J shed 0 bases, with 13 bases lying between them. The germline V gene encodes CDR1 SGHTA and CDR2 FQGNSA.

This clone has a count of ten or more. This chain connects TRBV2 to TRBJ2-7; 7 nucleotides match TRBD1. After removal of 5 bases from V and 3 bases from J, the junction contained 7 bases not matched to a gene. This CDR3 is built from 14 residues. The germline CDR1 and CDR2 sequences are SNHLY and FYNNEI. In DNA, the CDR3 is TGTGCCAGCAGTTACACAGGGGACCTCTACGAGCAGTACTTC. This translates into CASSYTGDLYEQYF.

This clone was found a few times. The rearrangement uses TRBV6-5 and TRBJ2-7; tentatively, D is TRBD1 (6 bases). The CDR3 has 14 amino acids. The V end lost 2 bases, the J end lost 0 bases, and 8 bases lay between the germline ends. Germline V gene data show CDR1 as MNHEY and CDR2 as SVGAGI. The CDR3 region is CASSYTGTSYEQYF. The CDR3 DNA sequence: TGTGCCAGCAGTTACACAGGGACCTCCTACGAGCAGTACTTC.

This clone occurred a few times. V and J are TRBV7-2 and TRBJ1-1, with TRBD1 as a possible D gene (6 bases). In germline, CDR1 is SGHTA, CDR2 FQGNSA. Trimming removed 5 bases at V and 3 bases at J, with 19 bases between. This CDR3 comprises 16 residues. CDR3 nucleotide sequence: TGTGCCAGCAGCCCGCACCGGGACACAGAGGACACTGAAGCTTTCTTT. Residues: CASSPHRDTEDTEAFF.

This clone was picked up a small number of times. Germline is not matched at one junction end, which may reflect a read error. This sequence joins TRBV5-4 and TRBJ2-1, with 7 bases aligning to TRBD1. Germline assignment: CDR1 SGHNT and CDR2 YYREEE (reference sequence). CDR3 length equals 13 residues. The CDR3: CASSRHRGNEQFF. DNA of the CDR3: TGCGCCAGCAGCCGCCACAGGGGCAATGAGCAGTTCTTC.

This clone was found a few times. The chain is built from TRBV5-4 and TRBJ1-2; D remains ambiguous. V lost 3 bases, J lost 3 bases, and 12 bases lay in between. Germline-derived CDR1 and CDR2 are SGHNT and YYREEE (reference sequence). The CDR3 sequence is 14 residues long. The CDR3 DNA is TGTGCCAGCAGCTGGGCCGGTTCGGACTATGGCTACACCTTC. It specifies CASSWAGSDYGYTF.

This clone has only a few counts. CDR3 DNA sequence: TGTGCCAGCAGCGTAGGGGTAGGGGAAGGAGCTTTCTTT. Translation: CASSVGVGEGAFF. V gene TRBV9 combines with J gene TRBJ1-1; a possible D gene is TRBD1 (5 bases). Trimming pared 0 bases from V and 10 bases from J, leaving 13 bases between. Looked up from germline, CDR1 is SGDLS and CDR2 is YYNGEE. This CDR3 is 13 amino acids long.

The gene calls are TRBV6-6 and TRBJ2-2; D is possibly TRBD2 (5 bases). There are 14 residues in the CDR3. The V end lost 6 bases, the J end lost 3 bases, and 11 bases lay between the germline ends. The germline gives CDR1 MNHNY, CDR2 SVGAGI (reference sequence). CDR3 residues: CASRLAEDTGELFF. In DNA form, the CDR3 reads TGTGCCAGCAGGCTAGCCGAAGACACCGGGGAGCTGTTTTTT.

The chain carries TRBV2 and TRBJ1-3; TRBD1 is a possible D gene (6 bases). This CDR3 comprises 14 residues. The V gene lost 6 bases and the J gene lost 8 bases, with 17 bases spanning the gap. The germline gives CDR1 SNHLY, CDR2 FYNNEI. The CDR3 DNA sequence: TGTGCCAGCAGCGCGAGGGGGACCCGTGACACCATATATTTT. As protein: CASSARGTRDTIYF.